This T cell receptor (beta chain) is from a study of coeliac disease. Overall study context: Refractory type I patients had no gluten-free diet response for over 12 months.

The assay was immunoSEQ multiplex PCR, and TCRdb's table has in-frame clones only and misses some. The repertoire includes approximately 9,100 clones, 50% to 70% of them detected once, and around a tenth sits in the top ten. Germline V gene data show CDR1 as SGHNT and CDR2 as YYREEE (reference sequence). V was cut by 4 bases and J by 1 base, with 8 bases left in between. This CDR3 contains 13 residues. In this sample, this clone turned up a few times. The target antigen is unknown. Notes on the study in general: According to the authors, this method cannot detect gliadin-specific T cells in an unbiased way.

Sequencing input: intraepithelial lymphocytes from the gut. The chain couples TRBV5-4 to TRBJ1-1; D unresolved. This sequence originates from an older woman with celiac disease. CDR3 coding DNA: TGTGCCAGCAGCGTGACAAAGAACACTGAAGCTTTCTTT. Encoded protein: CASSVTKNTEAFF.